This is a list of T cell receptor beta chains from one sample in a study of early T cells in non-severe SARS-CoV-2 infection. A single record per CDR3 protein comes from TCRdb applying MiXCR to the 5' RACE reads. The table lists under 70,000 distinct CDR3 sequences, approximately 13% of them singletons. The sequencing here drew on whole blood, taken at baseline. The receptors here all came from an adult who was a healthcare worker with PCR-confirmed SARS-CoV-2 infection or an uninfected control (not recorded which). Each CDR3 is given with its conserved first and last residue. D genes are given only for firm matches. Some rows mark clone size as missing; the rest say once, few, many or name a class of expanded clone.

cdr3_length	v_call	j_call	d_call	clone_size	cdr3_aa	cdr3_nt
18	TRBV21-1	TRBJ2-7	NA	few	CASSPRGLGLAGLREQYF	TGTGCCAGCAGCCCTAGGGGGTTGGGACTAGCGGGCCTTCGGGAGCAGTACTTC
15	TRBV9	TRBJ1-1	TRBD1	many	CASTRGQGQNTEAFF	TGTGCCAGCACTCGCGGACAGGGCCAAAACACTGAAGCTTTCTTT
12	TRBV20-1	TRBJ1-6	NA	few	CSAGRNNSPLHF	TGCAGTGCCGGACGGAATAATTCACCCCTCCACTTT
13	TRBV28	TRBJ2-5	NA	NA	CASRQGIVETQYF	TGTGCCAGCAGGCAGGGGATCGTGGAGACCCAGTACTTC
15	TRBV9	TRBJ2-5	TRBD2	few	CASSSGPGLAETQYF	TGTGCCAGCAGCTCAGGACCGGGACTAGCGGAGACCCAGTACTTC
15	TRBV12-3/TRBV12-4	TRBJ1-1	NA	NA	CASSFPEGLNTEAFF	TGTGCCAGCAGTTTCCCCGAGGGCCTGAACACTGAAGCTTTCTTT
13	TRBV7-6	TRBJ2-7	NA	many	CASSLAADYEQYF	TGTGCCAGCAGCTTAGCGGCGGACTACGAGCAGTACTTC
17	TRBV4-2	TRBJ2-2	TRBD2	NA	CASSPWTSGENTGELFF	TGTGCCAGCAGCCCTTGGACTAGCGGGGAGAACACCGGGGAGCTGTTTTTT
15	TRBV2	TRBJ2-7	NA	NA	CASSDGGGIAVEQYF	TGTGCCAGCAGTGATGGAGGGGGCATTGCGGTCGAGCAGTACTTC
14	TRBV6-5	TRBJ2-7	NA	NA	CASIQIRGHYEQYF	TGTGCCAGCATCCAGATCAGGGGCCACTACGAGCAGTACTTC
16	TRBV20-1	TRBJ1-1	NA	few	CSARDPRRGENTEAFF	TGCAGTGCTAGAGATCCCAGGCGAGGCGAGAACACTGAAGCTTTCTTT
15	TRBV28	TRBJ2-7	TRBD1	NA	CASRPGQGARYEQYF	TGTGCCAGCAGGCCCGGACAGGGGGCGCGTTACGAGCAGTACTTC
15	TRBV28	TRBJ1-2	TRBD1	NA	CASSPPGQGRYGYTF	TGTGCCAGCAGTCCACCGGGACAGGGGAGATATGGCTACACCTTC
15	TRBV5-5	TRBJ2-1	TRBD1	many	CASSFTGTAYNEQFF	TGTGCCAGCAGCTTTACCGGGACAGCTTACAATGAGCAGTTCTTC
13	TRBV12-3/TRBV12-4	TRBJ1-2	NA	NA	CASSPDQTYGYTF	TGTGCCAGCAGTCCCGATCAGACCTATGGCTACACCTTC
15	TRBV28	TRBJ2-3	TRBD2	few	CASSEGLAATDTQYF	TGTGCCAGCAGTGAGGGACTAGCGGCCACAGATACGCAGTATTTT
14	TRBV5-6	TRBJ2-5	NA	NA	CASSLGPIQETQYF	TGTGCCAGCAGCTTGGGGCCGATCCAAGAGACCCAGTACTTC
14	TRBV29-1	TRBJ2-1	NA	NA	CSVPLSGVGNEQFF	TGCAGCGTCCCCCTATCTGGGGTAGGTAATGAGCAGTTCTTC
13	TRBV29-1	TRBJ2-1	NA	many	CSVEPLGANEQFF	TGCAGCGTTGAGCCCCTAGGGGCCAATGAGCAGTTCTTC
14	TRBV7-6	TRBJ2-2	NA	few	CASSFWGNTGELFF	TGTGCCAGCAGCTTTTGGGGGAACACCGGGGAGCTGTTTTTT
12	TRBV24-1	TRBJ2-3	TRBD2	NA	CATSDAGLLQYF	TGTGCCACCAGTGACGCGGGACTACTGCAGTATTTT
15	TRBV20-1	TRBJ2-7	TRBD2	NA	CSARGTSGLTYEQYF	TGCAGTGCGAGGGGGACTAGCGGGCTGACCTACGAGCAGTACTTC
12	TRBV28	TRBJ1-6	NA	few	CASSFGGGPLHF	TGTGCCAGCAGTTTCGGGGGGGGGCCCCTCCACTTT
13	TRBV29-1	TRBJ2-7	NA	many	CSVGGTVPYEQYF	TGCAGCGTTGGCGGGACTGTCCCCTACGAGCAGTACTTC
13	TRBV20-1	TRBJ2-1	NA	NA	CSASRGSPNEQLF	TGCAGTGCTAGTAGAGGGAGCCCCAATGAGCAGCTCTTC
16	TRBV7-9	TRBJ2-3	TRBD1	once	CASSLGDREITDTQYF	TGTGCCAGCAGCTTAGGCGACAGGGAAATCACAGATACGCAGTATTTT
15	TRBV6-6	TRBJ2-4	TRBD1	many	CASSPGQTYKNIQYF	TGTGCCAGCAGTCCGGGACAGACGTACAAAAACATTCAGTACTTC
15	TRBV7-3	TRBJ2-5	TRBD2	NA	CASSPSPGGQETQYF	TGTGCCAGCAGCCCCTCCCCGGGGGGGCAAGAGACCCAGTACTTC
14	TRBV13	TRBJ2-7	TRBD1	few	CASSLGGTGAEQYF	TGTGCCAGCAGCTTAGGTGGGACAGGGGCCGAGCAGTACTTC
15	TRBV29-1	TRBJ2-6	NA	few	CSVAGQSSGANVLTF	TGCAGCGTAGCAGGACAGAGCTCTGGGGCCAACGTCCTGACTTTC
16	TRBV2	TRBJ2-7	NA	few	CASSQPGEGDSYEQYF	TGTGCCAGCAGTCAGCCAGGGGAAGGGGATTCCTACGAGCAGTACTTC
11	TRBV24-1	TRBJ2-7	NA	NA	CATEEGGEQYF	TGTGCCACGGAGGAAGGGGGGGAGCAGTACTTC
13	TRBV13	TRBJ2-7	NA	few	CASSLGTSREQYF	TGTGCCAGCAGCTTAGGGACCTCCAGGGAGCAGTACTTC
14	TRBV19	TRBJ1-4	NA	many	CASSRGRRGEKLFF	TGTGCCAGTAGTCGCGGGAGACGTGGGGAAAAACTGTTTTTT
11	TRBV5-5	TRBJ2-3	NA	many	CASSSTLTQYF	TGTGCCAGCAGCTCCACCCTTACGCAGTATTTT
15	TRBV11-2	TRBJ1-2	NA	many	CASSPETGSNYGYTF	TGTGCCAGCAGCCCCGAGACAGGCTCTAACTATGGCTACACCTTC
15	TRBV5-1	TRBJ1-4	NA	many	CASSQGRGQNEKLFF	TGCGCCAGCAGCCAGGGCCGGGGGCAAAATGAAAAACTGTTTTTT
14	TRBV7-9	TRBJ1-5	NA	NA	CASSGGTWDQPQHF	TGTGCCAGCAGCGGTGGGACTTGGGATCAGCCCCAGCATTTT
16	TRBV5-6	TRBJ2-3	TRBD2	few	CASRSGASGSSDTQYF	TGTGCCAGCAGGTCAGGGGCTAGCGGGAGCTCAGATACGCAGTATTTT
14	TRBV19	TRBJ1-4	NA	medium-sized	CASSIRSGDEKLFF	TGTGCCAGTAGTATCAGATCCGGGGATGAAAAACTGTTTTTT
13	TRBV12-3/TRBV12-4	TRBJ2-5	NA	NA	CASSFGLIETQYF	TGTGCCAGCAGTTTCGGGCTAATAGAGACCCAGTACTTC
15	TRBV12-3/TRBV12-4	TRBJ2-7	NA	few	CASRSTGRVDYEQYF	TGTGCCAGCAGATCCACGGGACGCGTAGATTACGAGCAGTACTTC
13	TRBV12-3/TRBV12-4	TRBJ1-5	NA	few	CASSFGRHQPQHF	TGTGCCAGCAGTTTTGGAAGGCATCAGCCCCAGCATTTT
15	TRBV6-5	TRBJ1-5	NA	few	CASSPFMGILEPQHF	TGTGCCAGCAGCCCCTTCATGGGGATTTTAGAGCCCCAGCATTTT
20	TRBV4-1	TRBJ2-1	TRBD2	many	CASSQDALDRLAGGGNEQFF	TGCGCCAGCAGCCAAGATGCCCTCGACCGTTTAGCGGGAGGCGGCAATGAGCAGTTCTTC
13	TRBV6-1	TRBJ1-1	NA	many	CASTGVLETEAFF	TGTGCCAGCACCGGAGTGTTGGAGACTGAAGCTTTCTTT